This TCR beta chain was sequenced during a study of CD8 T cells in ankylosing spondylitis. Study findings and constraints: Ankylosing spondylitis blood appeared to carry a characteristic TCR beta motif of roughly 8 highly homologous variants.

TCRdb recomputed calls from the 5' RACE reads with MiXCR, one row per CDR3 protein. The data contain approximately 440,000 distinct CDR3 sequences, roughly 18% of them seen just once; the ten biggest clones take up over 1%. The length of the CDR3 is 14 residues. Trimming removed 5 bases from V and 6 bases from J; junction bases left unmatched: 6. CDR1 and CDR2 from the germline V gene are LGHNT and FRNRAP. This clonotype was seen ten or more times. Its antigen is still unknown. V and J are TRBV12-5 and TRBJ2-1, with TRBD2 identical over 8 bases. The clonotype was recovered from a male donor with ankylosing spondylitis. The sequencing sample was made of blood, either unsorted or a sorted T cell fraction (not recorded which). CDR3 protein: CASGVTGGVNEQFF. Written as DNA, the CDR3 is TGTGCTAGTGGTGTTACCGGGGGGGTCAATGAGCAGTTCTTC.